The clone carrying this T cell receptor (beta chain) came up once. In the authors' workflow: Reference gene primer amplification gave nucleated cell count estimates. The protocol was immunoSEQ multiplex PCR, while the TCRdb copy is restricted to in-frame clones and leaves out a portion. That table is the source of V, J and clone size, and D and trimming were worked out from the DNA. The sample yields about 280,000 clones, about 85% seen once. This specimen belongs to a study of blood T cell repertoires in COVID-19. The overall study: Some COVID-19 samples were acute and others convalescent; all came from the United States, Italy and Spain. Sample material is recorded as cDNA or gDNA derived from T cells, B-cell-depleted T cells, or PBMCs.

Sequencing was carried out using peripheral blood. The receptor was derived from a human donor in a cohort sampled during active COVID-19.

The DNA of the CDR3 is TGCGCCAGCAGCCTCGAGGGAGGGCTCACCGGGGAGCTGTTTTTT. This sequence encodes CASSLEGGLTGELFF. The chain recombines TRBV5-1 with TRBJ2-2; 7 nucleotides agree with TRBD2. V shed 4 bases and J 4 bases; nucleotides not matched to a gene: 7. Looked up from germline, CDR1 is SGHRS and CDR2 is YFSETQ. The CDR3 has 15 residues.